The table lists the clone carrying this T cell receptor (beta chain) with a few counts. A much larger clone differs from this one at a single base, so this may be a read error. Deletions cut 3 bases from V and 9 bases from J, with 18 bases between. This CDR3 is 15 amino acids long. The source material, RNA transcripts, was used to amplify TCR beta CDR3 regions. TCR CDR3 underwent first-round RT-PCR with the HTBI primer set. One entry per CDR3 protein results from TCRdb running MiXCR on the multiplex PCR reads. The sample has around 340,000 distinct CDR3 sequences; approximately 15% are singletons. The data belong to a study of T cells in Graves' hyperthyroidism and ophthalmopathy.

This sequence originates from a woman aged 25 to 45 with Graves' hyperthyroidism. Specimen: blood. This chain joins TRBV12-3 or TRBV12-4 and TRBJ2-1; D is tentatively TRBD1 or TRBD2 (6 bases each). CDR3 DNA: TGTGCCAGCAGTTTCGGGCCGGGAGCAGGGGTTGAGCAGTTCTTC. This codes for CASSFGPGAGVEQFF.